The rows below give T cell receptor beta chains drawn from one sample of a study of PD-L1 blockade in urothelial cancer. TCRdb's copy holds only in-frame clones and misses some; the assay was immunoSEQ multiplex PCR. The table shows fewer than 45,000 clones, with 82% occurring only once. This specimen consisted of PBMCs, obtained around atezolizumab (anti-PD-L1) treatment. Source of these receptors: a man in his sixties or seventies with urothelial cancer. CDR3s include the opening cysteine and the closing phenylalanine or tryptophan. D genes are given only for firm matches. Only some rows state a clone size, as once, few, many or a class for expanded clones.

CDR3 protein	CDR3 DNA	J gene	D gene	V gene	clone size
CASSEGNWRGTDTQYF	TGTGCCAGCAGTGAAGGGAATTGGCGGGGGACAGATACGCAGTATTTT	TRBJ2-3	TRBD2	TRBV6-1	NA
CAISVGTSGGTYEQYF	TGTGCCATCAGTGTCGGGACTAGCGGGGGGACCTACGAGCAGTACTTC	TRBJ2-7	TRBD2	TRBV10-3	NA
CASSISGGDGSYEQYF	TGTGCCAGCAGCATTAGCGGGGGAGACGGTTCCTACGAGCAGTACTTC	TRBJ2-7	TRBD2	TRBV7-2	NA
CASKRGGGELFF	TGTGCCAGCAAGAGGGGAGGCGGGGAGCTGTTTTTT	TRBJ2-2	NA	TRBV6-1	once
CASSSGNSGNTIYF	TGTGCCAGCAGCTCCGGGAACTCTGGAAACACCATATATTTT	TRBJ1-3	NA	TRBV9	NA
CASSQDRESNQPQHF	TGTGCCAGCAGCCAGGACCGGGAAAGTAATCAGCCCCAGCATTTT	TRBJ1-5	NA	TRBV4-2	NA
CASSPGLGRGELFF	TGTGCCAGCAGCCCGGGACTAGGAAGAGGGGAGCTGTTTTTT	TRBJ2-2	TRBD2	TRBV7-2	NA
CASRRNPTNTEAFF	TGTGCCAGCAGGCGTAATCCCACGAACACTGAAGCTTTCTTT	TRBJ1-1	NA	TRBV2	few
CASSLLAEGGPGELFF	TGTGCCAGCAGCCTACTAGCGGAGGGGGGACCCGGGGAGCTGTTTTTT	TRBJ2-2	TRBD2	TRBV7-7	NA
CASSLLGQANTGELFF	TGTGCCAGCAGCTTGCTGGGACAGGCTAACACCGGGGAGCTGTTTTTT	TRBJ2-2	TRBD1	TRBV5-6	NA
CSVAKITGGGEQYF	TGCAGCGTTGCTAAAATAACAGGGGGGGGCGAGCAGTACTTC	TRBJ2-7	NA	TRBV29-1	NA
CASSLTSGRAYNEQFF	TGTGCCAGCAGCCTGACTAGCGGGAGGGCCTACAATGAGCAGTTCTTC	TRBJ2-1	TRBD2	TRBV7-6	NA
CASRASMAGGSYEQYF	TGTGCCAGCAGGGCCTCGATGGCGGGAGGATCCTACGAGCAGTACTTC	TRBJ2-7	TRBD2	TRBV27	NA
CAWTPGRGTIAF	TGTGCCTGGACCCCCGGAAGGGGGACCATCGCCTTC	TRBJ1-2	NA	TRBV30	NA
CASSLGGAENIQYF	TGCGCCAGCAGCTTAGGGGGGGCAGAAAACATTCAGTACTTC	TRBJ2-4	NA	TRBV5-1	NA
CASSVSPRYEQYF	TGTGCCAGCAGTGTGAGTCCGCGATACGAGCAGTACTTC	TRBJ2-7	NA	TRBV6-1	once
CATIDSLHETYEQYF	TGTGCCACGATTGACAGCCTGCACGAAACATACGAGCAGTACTTC	TRBJ2-7	NA	TRBV7-8	NA
CASSSSTGGYGYTF	TGTGCCAGCTCATCTTCCACAGGGGGCTATGGCTACACCTTC	TRBJ1-2	TRBD1	TRBV18	NA
CASSSLAGGPNEQFF	TGCGCCAGCAGTTCCCTAGCGGGAGGGCCTAATGAGCAGTTCTTC	TRBJ2-1	TRBD2	TRBV5-1	NA
CASSLAQGAVEQYF	TGTGCCAGCAGCTTAGCTCAGGGGGCGGTCGAGCAGTACTTC	TRBJ2-7	TRBD1	TRBV7-6	NA
CASRLRDRVPDTQYF	TGTGCCAGCAGGCTCCGGGACAGGGTCCCAGATACGCAGTATTTT	TRBJ2-3	TRBD1	TRBV7-9	NA
CASSLSLWSEQYF	TGCGCCAGCAGCTTGAGTCTGTGGAGCGAGCAGTACTTC	TRBJ2-7	NA	TRBV5-1	NA
CASSQDLSGELFF	TGTGCCAGCAGCCAAGATCTTAGCGGCGAGCTGTTTTTT	TRBJ2-2	NA	TRBV14	NA
CASSLGRGPLSTDTQYF	TGTGCCAGCAGCTTAGGCAGGGGGCCCCTTAGCACAGATACGCAGTATTTT	TRBJ2-3	TRBD1	TRBV11-2	NA
CACGLLNYGYTF	TGTGCCTGCGGGTTACTAAACTATGGCTACACCTTC	TRBJ1-2	NA	TRBV28	few
CASSPRTGGINTDTQYF	TGTGCCAGCAGTCCCCGGACAGGGGGCATCAACACAGATACGCAGTATTTT	TRBJ2-3	TRBD1	TRBV25-1	few
CASHRGSTEAFF	TGTGCCAGCCATCGGGGGTCCACTGAAGCTTTCTTT	TRBJ1-1	NA	TRBV6-5	NA
CASSQGQEITPLHF	TGCGCCAGCAGCCAAGGACAGGAGATTACACCCCTCCACTTT	TRBJ1-6	NA	TRBV4-1	NA